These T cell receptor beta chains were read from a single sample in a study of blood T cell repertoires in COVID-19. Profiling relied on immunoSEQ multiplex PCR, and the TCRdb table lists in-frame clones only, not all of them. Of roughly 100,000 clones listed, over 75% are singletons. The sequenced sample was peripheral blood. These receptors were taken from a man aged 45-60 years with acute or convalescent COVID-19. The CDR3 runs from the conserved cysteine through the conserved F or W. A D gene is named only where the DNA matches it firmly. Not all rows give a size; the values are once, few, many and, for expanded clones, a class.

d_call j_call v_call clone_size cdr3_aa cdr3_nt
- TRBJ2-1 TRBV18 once CASSPPAAASYNEQFF TGTGCCAGCTCACCTCCGGCGGCCGCGTCCTACAATGAGCAGTTCTTC
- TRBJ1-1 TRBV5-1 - CASSLGAASVNTEAFF TGCGCCAGCAGCTTAGGGGCAGCCTCTGTGAACACTGAAGCTTTCTTT
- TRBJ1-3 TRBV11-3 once CASSKWGSESSGNTIYF TGTGCCAGCAGCAAATGGGGCAGTGAGAGCTCTGGAAACACCATATATTTT
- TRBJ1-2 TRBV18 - CASSPTWFMSGEANYGYTF TGTGCCAGCTCACCAACTTGGTTTATGAGCGGTGAGGCTAACTATGGCTACACCTTC
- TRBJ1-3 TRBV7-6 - CASSSSRTIYF TGTGCCAGCAGCTCGTCTAGAACCATATATTTT
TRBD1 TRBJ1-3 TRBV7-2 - CASSPHGTGAGNTIYF TGTGCCAGCAGCCCCCACGGAACAGGGGCCGGAAACACCATATATTTT
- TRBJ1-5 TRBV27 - CASKPREGSVQPQHF TGTGCCAGCAAGCCCCGGGAGGGGTCGGTTCAGCCCCAGCATTTT
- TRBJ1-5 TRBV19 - CASSSTGSGRNQPQHF TGTGCCAGTAGTTCGACAGGTTCGGGGCGCAATCAGCCCCAGCATTTT
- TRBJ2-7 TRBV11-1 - CASSSRHYEQYF TGTGCCAGCAGCTCGCGCCACTACGAGCAGTACTTC
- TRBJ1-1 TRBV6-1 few CASREGVGENTEAFF TGTGCCAGCAGGGAAGGGGTTGGAGAGAACACTGAAGCTTTCTTT
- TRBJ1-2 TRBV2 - CASSVVSNYGYTF TGTGCCAGCAGTGTAGTCTCAAACTATGGCTACACCTTC
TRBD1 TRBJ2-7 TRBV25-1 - CANTRDSSYEQYF TGTGCCAACACCCGGGACAGCTCCTACGAGCAGTACTTC
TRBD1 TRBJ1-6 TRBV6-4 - CASSAAGGMGSPLHF TGTGCCAGCAGTGCGGCAGGGGGTATGGGTTCACCCCTCCACTTT
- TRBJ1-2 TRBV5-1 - CASSQTTSGVMDGYTF TGCGCCAGCAGCCAAACAACCTCAGGGGTCATGGATGGCTACACCTTC
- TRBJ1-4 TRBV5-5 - CASSHPRLEEKLFF TGTGCCAGCAGCCATCCCCGCCTTGAGGAAAAACTGTTTTTT
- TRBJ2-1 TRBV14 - CASSDMSSFDEQFF TGTGCCAGCAGCGATATGTCGAGCTTCGATGAGCAGTTCTTC
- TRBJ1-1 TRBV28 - CASSLGHSASEAFF TGTGCCAGCAGTTTAGGACATTCGGCGAGTGAAGCTTTCTTT
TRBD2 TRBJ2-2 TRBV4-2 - CASSLQASGRGTGELFF TGTGCCAGCAGCCTCCAGGCTAGCGGGAGAGGTACCGGGGAGCTGTTTTTT
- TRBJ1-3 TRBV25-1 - CASSEPGASGNTIYF TGTGCCAGCAGTGAGCCAGGGGCTTCTGGAAACACCATATATTTT
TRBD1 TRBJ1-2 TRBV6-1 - CASSVAPVGQGGGYTF TGTGCCAGCAGTGTAGCCCCAGTGGGACAGGGTGGCGGCTACACCTTC
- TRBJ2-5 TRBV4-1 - CASSQSKQETQYF TGCGCCAGCAGCCAGTCTAAGCAAGAGACCCAGTACTTC
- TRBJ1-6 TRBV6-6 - CASGQSRSNNSPLHF TGTGCCAGCGGACAGTCCCGATCTAATAATTCACCCCTCCACTTT
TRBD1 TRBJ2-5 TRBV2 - CASRVVPGQGEETQYF TGTGCCAGCAGAGTCGTCCCGGGACAGGGGGAGGAGACCCAGTACTTC
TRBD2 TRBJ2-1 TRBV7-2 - CASSLGTSGYNEQFF TGTGCCAGCAGCTTAGGGACTAGCGGCTACAATGAGCAGTTCTTC
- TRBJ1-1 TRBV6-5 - CASLSPRWNTEAFF TGTGCCAGCCTTTCTCCTCGGTGGAACACTGAAGCTTTCTTT
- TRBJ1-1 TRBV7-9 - CASSWGQVNTEAFF TGTGCCAGCAGCTGGGGACAAGTGAACACTGAAGCTTTCTTT
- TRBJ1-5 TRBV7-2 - CASSLLGEGGQPQHF TGTGCCAGCAGCTTATTGGGGGAGGGGGGTCAGCCCCAGCATTTT
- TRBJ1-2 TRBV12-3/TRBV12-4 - CASSLAPLIGYTF TGTGCCAGCAGTTTGGCCCCTTTAATTGGCTACACCTTC
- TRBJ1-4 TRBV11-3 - CASSLNGGTNEKLFF TGTGCCAGCAGCTTGAACGGGGGAACTAATGAAAAACTGTTTTTT
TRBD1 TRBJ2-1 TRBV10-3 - CAISGDRVEQFF TGTGCCATCAGTGGAGACAGGGTTGAGCAGTTCTTC
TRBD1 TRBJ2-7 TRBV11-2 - CASSLDLPGTGVSEQYF TGTGCCAGCAGCTTAGATCTTCCCGGGACAGGGGTATCCGAGCAGTACTTC
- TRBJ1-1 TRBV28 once CASRRGNTEAFF TGTGCCAGCAGACGGGGGAACACTGAAGCTTTCTTT
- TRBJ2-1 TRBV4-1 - CASSFGGSPQFF TGCGCCAGCAGCTTTGGAGGGTCACCGCAGTTCTTC
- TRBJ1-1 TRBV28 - CASRANSYYTEAFF TGTGCCAGCCGAGCCAATTCTTACTACACTGAAGCTTTCTTT
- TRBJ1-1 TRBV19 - CASSLQGNTEAFF TGTGCCAGTAGTCTCCAGGGGAACACTGAAGCTTTCTTT
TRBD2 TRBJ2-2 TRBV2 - CASSSGLAGGQRPGELFF TGTGCCAGCAGTTCGGGACTAGCGGGAGGGCAGCGCCCCGGGGAGCTGTTTTTT
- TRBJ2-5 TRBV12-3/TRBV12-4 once CASSFRRGETQYF TGTGCCAGCAGTTTCCGCAGGGGAGAGACCCAGTACTTC
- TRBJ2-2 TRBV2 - CASSLEAGELFF TGTGCCAGCAGTTTAGAAGCCGGGGAGCTGTTTTTT
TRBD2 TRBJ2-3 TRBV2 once CASKGAGGRTDTQYF TGTGCCAGCAAGGGAGCGGGGGGGAGGACAGATACGCAGTATTTT
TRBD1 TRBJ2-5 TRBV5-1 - CASRQGFQETQYF TGCGCCAGCCGACAGGGATTTCAAGAGACCCAGTACTTC
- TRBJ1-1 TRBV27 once CASSSLNTGLGVNTEAFF TGTGCCAGCAGTTCGCTAAATACAGGGTTGGGCGTCAACACTGAAGCTTTCTTT
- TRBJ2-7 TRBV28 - CASSLPGIILSEQYF TGTGCCAGCAGTTTGCCAGGGATAATTTTAAGCGAGCAGTACTTC
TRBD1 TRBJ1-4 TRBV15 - CATSRGGDRAKEKLFF TGTGCCACCAGCAGAGGAGGAGACAGGGCAAAGGAAAAACTGTTTTTT
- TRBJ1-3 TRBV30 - CAWSVGSSGNTIYF TGTGCCTGGAGTGTGGGGAGTTCAGGAAACACCATATATTTT
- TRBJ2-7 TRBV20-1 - CSALSSYEQYF TGCAGTGCGCTCAGCTCCTACGAGCAGTACTTC
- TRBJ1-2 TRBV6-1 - CASSEGTKLAYGYTF TGTGCCAGCAGTGAAGGGACCAAGCTAGCCTATGGCTACACCTTC
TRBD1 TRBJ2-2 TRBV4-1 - CASSPWDRATGELFF TGCGCCAGCAGCCCCTGGGACAGGGCCACCGGGGAGCTGTTTTTT
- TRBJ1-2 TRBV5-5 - CASSLQGYGYTF TGTGCCAGCAGCCTACAGGGTTATGGCTACACCTTC
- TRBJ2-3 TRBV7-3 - CASSPTGQGDTQYF TGTGCCAGCAGCCCCACTGGGCAGGGAGATACGCAGTATTTT
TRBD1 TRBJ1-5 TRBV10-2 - CASSETGGPNQPQHF TGCGCCAGCAGTGAGACAGGGGGGCCGAATCAGCCCCAGCATTTT
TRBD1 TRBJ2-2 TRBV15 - CATSRAGQGTGELFF TGTGCCACCAGCAGAGCGGGACAGGGGACCGGGGAGCTGTTTTTT
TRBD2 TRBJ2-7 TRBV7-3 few CASSLEGASGSYEQYF TGTGCCAGCAGCTTAGAAGGTGCTAGCGGCTCCTACGAGCAGTACTTC
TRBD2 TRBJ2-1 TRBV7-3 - CASSPWGGYNEQFF TGTGCCAGCAGCCCTTGGGGGGGATACAATGAGCAGTTCTTC